This T cell receptor beta chain comes out of a study of memory CD4+ T cells and cytomegalovirus serostatus. About the research overall: Of the healthy Belgian adults, fewer than 10 were CMV seropositive and approximately 25 seronegative.

The sort gate was single viable CD3+CD4+CD8-CD45RO+ cells for memory CD4+ T cells. The CDR3 extends over 16 amino acids. V lost 4 bases and J 7 bases, leaving 18 bases between the germline ends. Germline values: CDR1 SGHRS, CDR2 YFSETQ. Profiling relied on immunoSEQ multiplex PCR, and the TCRdb table lists in-frame clones only, not all of them. The repertoire includes about 82,000 clones, approximately 80% of them detected once, and around 0.78% sits in the top ten. The TCR originated in an adult in good health and CMV-seronegative. Input material: memory CD4+ T cells from blood. The chain carries TRBV5-1 and TRBJ1-6; D is ambiguous. CDR3 coding DNA: TGCGCCAGCAGCCCAAAATGGGCGGAGGGAAATTCACCCCTCCACTTT. It codes for CASSPKWAEGNSPLHF.